Sequencing of this T cell receptor beta chain was carried out in a study of OX40 agonist ivuxolimab in advanced cancers. The CDR3 totals 15 residues. Germline-derived CDR1 and CDR2 are KGHSH and LQKENI. V lost 1 base and J lost 3, with 10 bases in between. Some clones are missing from TCRdb's copy, which holds only in-frame ones; the method was immunoSEQ multiplex PCR. This repertoire shows about 58,000 clones, 86% found once; its top ten account for roughly 1.3%. This clone was recorded a few times. The sequencing used CD4+ or CD8+ T cells sorted from blood, collected in a trial of the OX40 agonist ivuxolimab. This clonotype was obtained from an adult with an advanced solid tumor such as melanoma, head and neck, liver or kidney cancer. The chain recombines TRBV18 with TRBJ1-5, with D possibly being TRBD1 (6 bases). The CDR3 reads CASSPRGTLNQPQHF. Here the CDR3 DNA reads TGTGCCAGCTCACCACGCGGGACACTCAATCAGCCCCAGCATTTT.